The subject of this entry is one T cell receptor (beta chain). The source of the sample is a study of T cell changes during pregnancy in multiple sclerosis. The V and J ends lost 4 bases and 1 base respectively, with 21 bases between them. The CDR3 contains 17 residues. CDR1 is SGHDT and CDR2 is YYEEEE in the germline V gene. TCRdb's copy holds only in-frame clones and misses some; the assay was immunoSEQ multiplex PCR. The profile shows under 100,000 clones, 94% of them singletons. The sample was peripheral blood, taken in the third trimester of pregnancy. The clonotype originates from a female donor with multiple sclerosis, enrolled in a pregnancy study. This chain joins TRBV5-6 and TRBJ2-7; D assignment may be TRBD1 or TRBD2 (5 bases each). CDR3 sequence: CASSLGELRLRSYEQYF. Written as DNA, the CDR3 is TGTGCCAGCAGCCTGGGGGAGCTCCGATTGAGGTCCTACGAGCAGTACTTC.